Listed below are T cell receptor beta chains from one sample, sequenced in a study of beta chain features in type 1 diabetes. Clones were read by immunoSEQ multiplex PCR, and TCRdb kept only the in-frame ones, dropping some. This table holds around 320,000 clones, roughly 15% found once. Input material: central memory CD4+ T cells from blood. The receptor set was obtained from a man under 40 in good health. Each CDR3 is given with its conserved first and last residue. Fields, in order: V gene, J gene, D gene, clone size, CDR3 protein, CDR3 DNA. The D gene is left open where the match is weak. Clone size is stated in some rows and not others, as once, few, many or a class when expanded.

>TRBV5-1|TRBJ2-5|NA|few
CASSFLGGIAETQYF
TGCGCCAGCAGCTTCTTGGGGGGAATTGCGGAGACCCAGTACTTC
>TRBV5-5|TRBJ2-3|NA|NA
CASSLILSTDTQYF
TGTGCCAGCAGCCTGATTTTAAGCACAGATACGCAGTATTTT
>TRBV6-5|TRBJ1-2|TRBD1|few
CASSRETGYNYGYTF
TGTGCCAGCAGTCGTGAGACAGGGTATAACTATGGCTACACCTTC
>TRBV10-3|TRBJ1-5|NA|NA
CASSSRFRAQHF
TGTGCCAGCAGTTCGAGGTTTAGGGCCCAGCATTTT
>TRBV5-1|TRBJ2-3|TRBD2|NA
CASFPGTSGVTDTQYF
TGCGCCAGCTTTCCCGGGACTAGCGGGGTCACAGATACGCAGTATTTT
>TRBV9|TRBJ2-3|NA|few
CASSATGYSGKTYTDTQYF
TGTGCCAGCAGTGCCACAGGGTATTCGGGGAAAACGTACACAGATACGCAGTATTTT
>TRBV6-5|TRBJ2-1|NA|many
CASSKTARDYNEQFF
TGTGCCAGCAGCAAGACAGCCCGAGACTACAATGAGCAGTTCTTC
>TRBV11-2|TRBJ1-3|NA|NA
CASSSLLTRAPLYTIYF
TGTGCCAGCAGCTCCCTATTAACCCGGGCTCCGTTGTACACCATATATTTT
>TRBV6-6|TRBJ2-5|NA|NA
CASTTAGAETQYF
TGTGCCAGCACCACGGCGGGGGCCGAGACCCAGTACTTC
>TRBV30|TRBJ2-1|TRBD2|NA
CACIISGLASEQFF
TGTGCCTGTATAATCTCCGGACTAGCCAGTGAGCAGTTCTTC
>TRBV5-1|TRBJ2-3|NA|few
CASSPAALESIDTQYF
TGCGCCAGCAGCCCGGCGGCCCTCGAAAGCATAGATACGCAGTATTTT
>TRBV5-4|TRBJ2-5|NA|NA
CASSFSEQETQYF
TGTGCCAGCAGCTTTAGTGAGCAAGAGACCCAGTACTTC
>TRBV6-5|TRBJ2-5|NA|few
CASSYPGTGTQYF
TGTGCCAGCAGTTACCCGGGCACGGGGACCCAGTACTTC
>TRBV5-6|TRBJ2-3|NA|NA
CASSPTSIDRGGQYF
TGTGCCAGCAGCCCAACTAGTATCGATCGCGGCGGGCAGTATTTT
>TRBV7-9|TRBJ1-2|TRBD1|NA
CASSLAGTADYGYTF
TGTGCCAGCAGCTTAGCGGGGACAGCCGACTATGGCTACACCTTC
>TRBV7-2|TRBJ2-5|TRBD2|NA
CASSSGRAPETQYF
TGTGCCAGCAGCAGCGGGAGGGCCCCAGAGACCCAGTACTTC
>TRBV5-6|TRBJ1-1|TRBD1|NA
CASSQDRGEAFF
TGTGCCAGCAGCCAAGACAGGGGTGAAGCTTTCTTT
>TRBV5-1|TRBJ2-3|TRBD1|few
CASSFGDSSSQYF
TGCGCCAGCAGCTTCGGGGACAGTAGTTCGCAGTATTTT
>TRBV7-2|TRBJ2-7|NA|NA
CASSLVSYEQYF
TGTGCCAGCAGCCTAGTCTCCTACGAGCAGTACTTC
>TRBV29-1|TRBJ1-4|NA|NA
CSAKTGSNEKLFF
TGCAGCGCCAAGACGGGTAGTAATGAAAAACTGTTTTTT
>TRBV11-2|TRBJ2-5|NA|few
CASSLNPFQETQYF
TGTGCCAGCAGCTTAAATCCTTTTCAAGAGACCCAGTACTTC
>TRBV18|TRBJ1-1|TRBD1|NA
CASSEQSPTGWFEAFF
TGTGCCAGCTCAGAACAGAGCCCGACAGGGTGGTTTGAAGCTTTCTTT
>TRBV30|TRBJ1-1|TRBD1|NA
CAWRALISWDREAFF
TGTGCCTGGAGAGCCCTTATCTCCTGGGACAGAGAAGCTTTCTTT
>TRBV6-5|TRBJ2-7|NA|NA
CASSSPSQGYEQYF
TGTGCCAGCAGTTCCCCATCACAGGGCTACGAGCAGTACTTC
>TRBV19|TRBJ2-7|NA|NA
CATKAGRTGTYEQYF
TGTGCCACCAAGGCCGGGAGAACTGGGACCTACGAGCAGTACTTC
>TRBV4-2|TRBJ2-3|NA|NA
CASSQVREFGADTQYF
TGTGCCAGCAGCCAAGTTAGGGAGTTCGGTGCAGATACGCAGTATTTT
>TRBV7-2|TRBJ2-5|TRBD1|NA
CASSIGQGRTQYF
TGTGCCAGCAGCATCGGACAGGGACGGACCCAGTACTTC
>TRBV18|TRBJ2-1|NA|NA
CASSPRASSYNEQFF
TGTGCCAGCTCACCCCGCGCGAGCTCCTACAATGAGCAGTTCTTC
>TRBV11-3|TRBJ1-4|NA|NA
CASSLQQGGAEKLFF
TGTGCCAGCAGCTTACAACAGGGAGGCGCTGAAAAACTGTTTTTT
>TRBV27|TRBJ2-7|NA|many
CASSLSVGSYEQYF
TGTGCCAGCAGTTTATCAGTGGGTTCCTACGAGCAGTACTTC
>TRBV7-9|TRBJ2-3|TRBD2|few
CASSLEGRADTQYF
TGTGCCAGCAGCTTGGAGGGGAGGGCAGATACGCAGTATTTT
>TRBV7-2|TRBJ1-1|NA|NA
CASSRGHAEAFF
TGTGCCAGCAGCCGGGGACATGCTGAAGCTTTCTTT
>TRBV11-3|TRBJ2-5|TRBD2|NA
CASSFSSGGAGETQYF
TGTGCCAGCAGCTTTAGTAGCGGGGGGGCCGGGGAGACCCAGTACTTC
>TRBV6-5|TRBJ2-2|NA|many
CASRRNTGELFF
TGTGCCAGCCGCCGGAACACCGGGGAGCTGTTTTTT
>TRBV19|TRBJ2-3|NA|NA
CASSIGTYTDTQYF
TGTGCCAGTAGTATAGGGACTTACACAGATACGCAGTATTTT
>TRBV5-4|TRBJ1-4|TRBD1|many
CASSPGTGYEKLFF
TGTGCCAGCAGCCCCGGGACAGGGTATGAAAAACTGTTTTTT
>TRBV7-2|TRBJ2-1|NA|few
CASSLAMAAYNEQFF
TGTGCCAGCAGCTTAGCCATGGCAGCTTACAATGAGCAGTTCTTC
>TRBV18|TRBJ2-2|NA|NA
CASSPGQDTGELFF
TGTGCCAGCTCACCAGGGCAAGACACCGGGGAGCTGTTTTTT
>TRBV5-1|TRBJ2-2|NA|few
CASSLDTANTGELFF
TGCGCCAGCAGCTTGGACACTGCGAACACCGGGGAGCTGTTTTTT
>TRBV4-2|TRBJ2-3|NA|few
CASSQAGTDTQYF
TGTGCCAGCAGCCAAGCTGGGACAGATACGCAGTATTTT
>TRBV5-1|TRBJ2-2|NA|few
CASSKDTANTGELFF
TGCGCCAGCAGCAAGGACACCGCGAACACCGGGGAGCTGTTTTTT
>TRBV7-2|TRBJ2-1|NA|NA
CASSTTKGGWGNEQFF
TGTGCCAGCAGCACAACTAAAGGGGGTTGGGGCAATGAGCAGTTCTTC
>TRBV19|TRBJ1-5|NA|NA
CASSLGQARPQHF
TGTGCCAGTAGTTTAGGGCAGGCCCGTCCCCAGCATTTT
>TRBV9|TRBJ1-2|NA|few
CASSVSAWGYTF
TGTGCCAGCAGCGTCTCCGCTTGGGGCTACACCTTC
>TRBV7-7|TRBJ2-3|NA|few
CASSPTDTQYF
TGTGCCAGCAGCCCAACAGATACGCAGTATTTT
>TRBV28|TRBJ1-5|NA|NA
CASSLQRRNQPQHF
TGTGCCAGCAGTTTACAGCGAAGAAATCAGCCCCAGCATTTT
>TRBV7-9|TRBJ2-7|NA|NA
CASSSGFRGIYEQYF
TGTGCCAGCAGCTCGGGATTTCGGGGGATCTACGAGCAGTACTTC
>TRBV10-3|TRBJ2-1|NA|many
CAIKGGSSYNEQFF
TGTGCCATCAAAGGGGGTAGCTCCTACAATGAGCAGTTCTTC
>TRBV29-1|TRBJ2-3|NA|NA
CSVEGAARSTTQYF
TGCAGCGTTGAGGGGGCGGCTCGATCGACTACGCAGTATTTT
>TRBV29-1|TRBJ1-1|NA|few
CSVSMDSRLNTEAFF
TGCAGCGTTTCGATGGACAGCCGTTTGAACACTGAAGCTTTCTTT